The entry that follows covers one T cell receptor beta chain sequence. The data are from a study of patients and donors after allogeneic stem cell transplantation. This CDR3 spans 15 amino acids. V lost 4 bases and J lost 2, with 11 bases in between. The germline gives CDR1 SGHNT, CDR2 YENEEA. TCRdb re-called the RT-PCR reads through MiXCR, storing one row per CDR3 protein. The top ten clones hold around 25% of a sample with about 100,000 distinct CDR3 sequences, 35% of them seen once. The chain recombines TRBV11-3 with TRBJ1-4; D gene ambiguous. The clonotype originates from a human donor who was either an allogeneic HSCT recipient or a stem cell or donor lymphocyte infusion donor (not recorded which). It is not recorded whose cells these are; they may come from a transplant donor. The sequenced material came from blood, either unsorted or a sorted T cell fraction (not recorded which). CDR3 protein: CASSSISGTNEKLFF. Here the CDR3 DNA reads TGTGCCAGCAGCTCCATCAGTGGGACTAATGAAAAACTGTTTTTT. Complete variable domain (other parts from reference TRBV11-3 and TRBJ1-4): EAGVVQSPRYKIIEKKQPVAFWCNPISGHNTLYWYLQNLGQGPELLIRYENEEAVDDSQLPKDRFSAERLKGVDSTLKIQPAELGDSAVYLCASSSISGTNEKLFFGSGTQLSVL.